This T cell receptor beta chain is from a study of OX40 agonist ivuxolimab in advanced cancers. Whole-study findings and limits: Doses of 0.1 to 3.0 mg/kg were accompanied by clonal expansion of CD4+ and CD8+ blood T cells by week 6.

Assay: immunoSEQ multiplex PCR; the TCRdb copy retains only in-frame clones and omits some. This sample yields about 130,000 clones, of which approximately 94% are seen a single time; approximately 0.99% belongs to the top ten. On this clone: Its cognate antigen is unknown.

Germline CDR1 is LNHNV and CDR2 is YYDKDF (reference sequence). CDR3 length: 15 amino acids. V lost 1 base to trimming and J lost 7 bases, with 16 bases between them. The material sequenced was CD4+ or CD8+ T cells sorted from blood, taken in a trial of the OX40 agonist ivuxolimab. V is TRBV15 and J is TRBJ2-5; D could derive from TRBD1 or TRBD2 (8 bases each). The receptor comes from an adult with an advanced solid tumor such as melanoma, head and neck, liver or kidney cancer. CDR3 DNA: TGTGCCACCAGCAGAGCCCAGGGGGCGGGGGGGACCCAGTACTTC. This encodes CATSRAQGAGGTQYF.